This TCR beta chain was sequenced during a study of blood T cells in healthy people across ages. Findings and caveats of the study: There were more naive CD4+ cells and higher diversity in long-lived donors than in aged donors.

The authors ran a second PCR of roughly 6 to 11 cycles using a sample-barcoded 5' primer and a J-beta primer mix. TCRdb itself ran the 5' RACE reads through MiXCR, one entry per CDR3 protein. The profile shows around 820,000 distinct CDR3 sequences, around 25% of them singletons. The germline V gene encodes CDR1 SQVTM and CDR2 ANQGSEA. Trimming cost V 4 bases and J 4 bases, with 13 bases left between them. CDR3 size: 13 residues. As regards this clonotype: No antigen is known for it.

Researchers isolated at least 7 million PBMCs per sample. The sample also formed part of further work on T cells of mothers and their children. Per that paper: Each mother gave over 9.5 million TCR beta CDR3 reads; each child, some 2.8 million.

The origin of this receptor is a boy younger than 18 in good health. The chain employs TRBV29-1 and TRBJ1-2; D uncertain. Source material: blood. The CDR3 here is CSVGSVSGYGYTF. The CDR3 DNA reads TGCAGCGTTGGGAGTGTTAGCGGCTATGGCTACACCTTC.